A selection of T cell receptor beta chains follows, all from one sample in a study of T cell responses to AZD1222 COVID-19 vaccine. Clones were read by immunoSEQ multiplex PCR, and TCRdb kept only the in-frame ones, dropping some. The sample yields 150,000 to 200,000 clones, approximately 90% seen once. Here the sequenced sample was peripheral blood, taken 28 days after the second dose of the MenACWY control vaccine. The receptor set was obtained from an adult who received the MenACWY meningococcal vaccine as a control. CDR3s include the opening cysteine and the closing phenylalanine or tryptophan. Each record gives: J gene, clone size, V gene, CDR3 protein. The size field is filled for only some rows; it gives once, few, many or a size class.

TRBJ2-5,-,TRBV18,CASSPWGTSGQQETQYF
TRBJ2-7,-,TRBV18,CASSPQTEQYF
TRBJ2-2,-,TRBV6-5,CAGRSNTGELFF
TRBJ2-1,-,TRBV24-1,CATSVRSAGRSYNEQFF
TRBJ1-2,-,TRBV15,CATSTHLIQGAEGYTF
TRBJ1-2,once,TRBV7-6,CASSRQGYGYTF
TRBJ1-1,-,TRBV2,CASSATLGLPTEAFF
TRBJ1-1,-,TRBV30,CAWARLNTEAFF
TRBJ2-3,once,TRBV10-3,CAISEPNYPGTDTQYF
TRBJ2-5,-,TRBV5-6,CASSSTAQETQYF
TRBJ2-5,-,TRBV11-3,CASSLGQGQETQYF
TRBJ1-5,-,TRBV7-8,CASSLGGDQPQHF
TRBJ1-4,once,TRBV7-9,CASSLGRGREKLFF
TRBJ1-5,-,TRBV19,CASSIIGSQVNQPQHF
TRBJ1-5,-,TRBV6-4,CASWQGVQPQHF
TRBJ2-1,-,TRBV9,CASSVVAAYNEQFF
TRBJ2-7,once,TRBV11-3,CASSPAGGPYEQYF
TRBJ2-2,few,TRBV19,CASSTQGTTGELFF
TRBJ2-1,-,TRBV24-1,CATSDLTGGTPNYNEQFF
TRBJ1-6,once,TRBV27,CASSLEDTTPLHF
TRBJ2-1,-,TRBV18,CASSLDREVDEQFF
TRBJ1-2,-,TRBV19,CASRRDRGAGGYGYTF
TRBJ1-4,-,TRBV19,CASKAGGTNEKLFF
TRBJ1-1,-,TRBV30,CAWSPHTEAFF
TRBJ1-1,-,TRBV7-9,CASTRQGSTGEAFF
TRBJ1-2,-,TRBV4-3,CASSQVDSWGSPNYGYTF
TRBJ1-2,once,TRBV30,CAWSVTLRGDYGYTF
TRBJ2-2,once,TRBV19,CASSIQQTGELFF
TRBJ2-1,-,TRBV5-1,CASSLVGLAGNNEQFF